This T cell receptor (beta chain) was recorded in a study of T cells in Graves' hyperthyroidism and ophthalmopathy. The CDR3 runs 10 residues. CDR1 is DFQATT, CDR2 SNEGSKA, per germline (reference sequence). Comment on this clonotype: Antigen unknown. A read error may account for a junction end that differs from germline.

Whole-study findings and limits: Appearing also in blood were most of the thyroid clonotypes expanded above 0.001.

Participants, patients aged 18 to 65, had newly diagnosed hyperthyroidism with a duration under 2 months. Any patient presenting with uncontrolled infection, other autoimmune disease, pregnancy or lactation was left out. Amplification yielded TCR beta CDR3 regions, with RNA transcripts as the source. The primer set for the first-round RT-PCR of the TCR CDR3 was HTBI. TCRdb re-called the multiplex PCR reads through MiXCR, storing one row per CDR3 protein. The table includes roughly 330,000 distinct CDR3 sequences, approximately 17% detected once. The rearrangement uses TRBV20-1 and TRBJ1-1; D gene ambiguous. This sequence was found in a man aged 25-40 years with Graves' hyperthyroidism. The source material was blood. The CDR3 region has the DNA TGCAGTGCCTCGAACGCTGAAGCTTTCTTT. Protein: CSASNAEAFF.